A single sample gave rise to the 4 T cell receptor beta chains below, sequenced in a study of identical twins. TCRdb re-called the 5' RACE reads with MiXCR, one entry per CDR3 protein. The sample has about 900,000 distinct CDR3 sequences, roughly 12% seen once; the top ten hold about 1.6%. This sample also belongs to another study, concerning yellow fever vaccine responses in identical twins.

The sequencing sample was made of PBMCs. The source of these receptors is a woman younger than 30 in good health.

This clonotype has a handful of counts. V usage is TRBV7-9 and J usage is TRBJ1-4, with 10 bases matching TRBD1. CDR1 SEHNR and CDR2 FQNEAQ come from the germline V gene (reference sequence). V was pared by 3 bases and J by 6 bases, with 4 bases of the junction left unmatched. This CDR3 is 15 amino acids long. The CDR3 region has the DNA TGTGCCAGCAGCTTGACAGGGGGCGATTATGAAAAACTGTTTTTT. It yields the protein CASSLTGGDYEKLFF.

This chain links TRBV5-1 with TRBJ1-3; no clear D. Per germline, CDR1 SGHRS and CDR2 YFSETQ. The CDR3 sequence is 15 residues long. V was trimmed by 3 bases and J by 0 bases, leaving 10 bases between them. The chain's CDR3 is CASSSGFNSGNTIYF. In nucleotides, the CDR3 is TGCGCCAGCAGCTCCGGATTCAACTCTGGAAACACCATATATTTT.

This clonotype has only a few counts. The rearrangement uses TRBV6-1 and TRBJ2-3, with TRBD2 matching over 16 bases. CDR1 is MNHNS, CDR2 SASEGT, per germline. This CDR3 is 17 amino acids long. The V gene end was trimmed by 6 bases and the J gene end by 3 bases; junction bases not matched to a gene: 6. This chain's CDR3 is CASSGTSGRAGTDTQYF. For the CDR3, the DNA is TGTGCCAGCAGCGGGACTAGCGGGAGGGCCGGGACAGATACGCAGTATTTT.

This clonotype was seen repeatedly, ten times or more. The chain uses TRBV3-1 and TRBJ2-1, with TRBD2 identical over 15 bases. The CDR3 is 16 residues long. Germline trimming cut 4 bases from V and 6 bases from J; bases unmatched to any gene: 4. Per the germline V gene, CDR1 is LGHDT and CDR2 is YNNKEL (reference sequence). In nucleotides, the CDR3 is TGTGCCAGCAGCCCGGGACTAGCGGGGGGCCCCAATGAGCAGTTCTTC. Translation: CASSPGLAGGPNEQFF.